This record concerns one TCR beta chain sequence. The antigen is not known. The data belong to a study of blood T cells in healthy people across ages. Donor samples were obtained from healthy Caucasian individuals from Russia, aged roughly 6 to 95. A second PCR, run for 7 to 11 cycles, used a sample-barcoded 5' primer plus a J-beta primer mix. Tagging of each cDNA molecule was performed by a template-switch adaptor with 12 random nucleotides. TCRdb independently ran MiXCR on the 5' RACE reads; one entry per CDR3 protein. The sample lists 600,000 to 850,000 distinct CDR3 sequences; about 25% were seen once. Whole-study findings and limits: While age rose, TCR beta diversity per million T cells dropped in a roughly linear way.

These data are also associated with another study on T cells of mothers and their children. This second report adds: Among related mother-child pairs, overlap was slightly higher than in unrelated pairs, though not significantly.

The TCR comes from a boy aged 5-17 years in good health. The sequenced sample was blood.

CDR3: CASTPTSGRGDTQYF. The CDR3 DNA sequence: TGTGCCAGCACCCCGACTAGCGGGAGGGGCGATACGCAGTATTTT. The V call is TRBV12-3 or TRBV12-4, the J call TRBJ2-3, with TRBD2 identical over 14 bases. This CDR3 spans 15 amino acids. V was pared by 7 bases and J by 6 bases, with 6 bases of the junction left unmatched.